The sequence of this TCR beta chain was determined in a study of T-cell memory formation after mild COVID-19. TCRdb re-called the 5' RACE reads through MiXCR, storing one row per CDR3 protein. Of roughly 450,000 distinct CDR3 sequences listed, roughly 18% are singletons. The CDR3 is made up of 13 amino acids. V lost 5 bases to trimming and J lost 7 bases, with 12 bases between them. Germline V gene sequence: CDR1 SGHTA, CDR2 FQGTGA. This clonotype was observed many times. The antigen is unknown. General study findings and limits: Memory sampled before infection contained some responding clones, suggesting cross-reactive memory joined.

This clonotype was sampled from a man between 18 and 35 years old who had mild COVID-19 (a few samples of this study predate the infection). Cell type and time point are not known. The sequencing sample was made of PBMCs or a T cell subset sorted from them (not recorded which). The J gene is TRBJ1-5, the V gene TRBV7-3; D not certain. CDR3 DNA sequence: TGTGCCAGCAGCCAAGACATAGGGCAGCCCCAGCATTTT. This translates into CASSQDIGQPQHF.